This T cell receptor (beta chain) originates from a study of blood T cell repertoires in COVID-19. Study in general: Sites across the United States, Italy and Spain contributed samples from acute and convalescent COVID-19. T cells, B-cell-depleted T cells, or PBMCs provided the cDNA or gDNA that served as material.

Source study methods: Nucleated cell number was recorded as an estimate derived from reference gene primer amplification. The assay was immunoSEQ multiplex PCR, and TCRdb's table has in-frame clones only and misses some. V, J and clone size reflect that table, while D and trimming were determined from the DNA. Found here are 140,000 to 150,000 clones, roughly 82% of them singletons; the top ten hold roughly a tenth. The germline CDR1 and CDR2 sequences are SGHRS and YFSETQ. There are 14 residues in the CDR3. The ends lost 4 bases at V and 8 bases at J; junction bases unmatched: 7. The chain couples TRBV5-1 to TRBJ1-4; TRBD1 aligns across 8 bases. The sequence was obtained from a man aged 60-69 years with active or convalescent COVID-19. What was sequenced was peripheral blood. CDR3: CASSIDRGSEKLFF. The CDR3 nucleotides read TGCGCCAGCAGCATCGACAGGGGTTCCGAAAAACTGTTTTTT.